The present entry profiles one T cell receptor (beta chain) with its context. This clonotype was counted a few times. Its binding antigen is unknown. Base qualities are not recorded, but no much larger clone differs from it by a single base. From the cysteine up to the phenylalanine, the CDR3 has a length of 14 residues. Just the 42-base CDR3 DNA is kept, in frame starting at base 1. V is cut by 6 bases and J by 5 bases, and the space between the germline ends is 19 bases. The germline V gene (reference sequence) provides CDR1 DFQATT and CDR2 SNEGSKA. This specimen comes from a study of T-cell memory formation after mild COVID-19 (dated by TCRdb to about 2021). General notes on the study: TCR sequence clusters from the two donors were largely donor specific. Longitudinal TCRalpha and TCRbeta repertoire sequencing tracked T-cell clones expanding and contracting after mild COVID-19 in a couple of donors. The cohort was made up of two young adult volunteers, one female and one male, who were previously healthy.

Ficoll-Paque density gradient centrifugation was used to isolate PBMCs. Sequencing used an Illumina NovaSeq 6000. TCRalpha and TCRbeta cDNA libraries were constructed by 5'RACE with constant-segment primers, with sample barcodes and unique molecular identifiers being introduced. RNA was extracted from every sample with Trizol reagent. Libraries were amplified in two PCR steps, with a second sample barcode and Illumina TruSeq adapters added in the second step. Sequencing of the libraries was done on an Illumina NovaSeq, producing 2 x 150 bp paired-end reads. The authors' analysis ran thus. Demultiplexing of reads and collapsing into UMI-guided consensus sequences were performed with migec v1.2.7. With mixcr v2.1.11, UMI consensuses were aligned to TRA and TRB V and J templates and assembled into clonotypes. Expanded or contracted clonotypes were those called significant by both edgeR and NoisET, with noise models trained on biological replicates. For edgeR calls, the thresholds were a false discovery rate-adjusted p below 0.01 and a log2 fold-change of 1. As an exploratory analysis of dynamics, PCA with hierarchical clustering was applied to max-normalized trajectories of the 1000 most abundant clonotypes. Separately sequenced CD4+ and CD8+ repertoires were used to assign a CD4 or CD8 phenotype to each responding clone. TCRdb redid the processing of the public reads, applying fastp at Q25 and MiXCR, and retained in-frame beta chains. Duplicate CDR3 protein sequences are folded into a single record with the most common DNA and genes. The V and J calls come from TCRdb's annotation, not from the publication. Counted in this sample were a few hundred thousand distinct CDR3 sequences; approximately 7.6% of them appeared once. Less than 25% of the sample rests with the top ten.

Points the paper makes about the study in general: Only a couple of mild cases were covered in the study, and larger cohorts including severe cases with pre-infection samples were considered necessary. SARS-CoV-2 specificity of the second-wave clones peaking on day 37 was not confirmed. Some responding clones were detected in pre-infection memory, suggesting pre-existing cross-reactive memory T cells joined the SARS-CoV-2 response. Contracting CD4+ clones were found mainly in CM and EM memory subsets, while CD8+ clones were enriched in EMRA. Balanced CD4/CD8 phenotypes were observed for clones contracting from day 15 to 85, whereas a bias towards CD4+ was observed for a second wave of clones expanding from day 15 to 37.

This sequence originates from a man aged 18-30 years who had mild COVID-19 (a few samples of this study predate the infection). The sample titles of this study are shuffled in the database, so cell type and time point are left out; the donor was told from shared clones. Here the chain combines TRBV20-1 and TRBJ1-2, with the D gene uncertain. Input material: PBMCs or a T cell subset sorted from them (not recorded which). The CDR3 protein sequence reads: CSASTGSRRYGYTF. The DNA sequence follows: TGCAGTGCATCGACGGGATCGAGAAGGTATGGCTACACCTTC.